This entry is about one T cell receptor beta chain. These data belong to a study of CD8 T cells in Susac syndrome. About the study: At the time their blood was drawn, patients with Susac syndrome were either therapy-naive, on corticosteroids (with some of them also receiving intravenous immunoglobulin), or on intravenous immunoglobulin alone.

Between the trimmed V and J ends, which lost 6 bases and 4 bases, there was a span of 15 bases. Germline V gene sequence: CDR1 DFQATT, CDR2 SNEGSKA (reference sequence). CDR3 length equals 13 residues. It was with random hexamers that about 0.45 to 1 ug RNA was reverse transcribed. Across 54 Vbeta and 13 Jbeta, immunoSEQ multiplex PCR amplified TCR beta CDR3. MiXCR, run by TCRdb on the immunoSEQ multiplex PCR reads, gives a single entry per CDR3 protein. The sample contains roughly 200,000 distinct CDR3 sequences, roughly 92% of which appear only once. Patients with Susac syndrome met diagnostic criteria defined recently for definite or probable disease.

The source is a human donor with Susac syndrome. The material sequenced was CD4+ T cells from PBMCs. The chain joins TRBV20-1 to TRBJ2-5, with D possibly TRBD2 on 6 matching bases. The CDR3 nucleotides are TGCAGTGCCCTCAACCAGGAGGGAGAGACCCAGTACTTC. This encodes CSALNQEGETQYF.